This T cell receptor beta chain was documented in a study of graft-versus-host responses after intestinal transplantation (dated by TCRdb to about 2021). Study-level background: The transplants that recipients got were multivisceral, liver-intestinal, or isolated intestinal. After intestinal transplantation, graft-versus-host and host-versus-graft alloreactive T cell clones were followed in the graft, circulation and bone marrow using bulk TCR-beta CDR3 sequencing. Rather than going through the commercial service, samples from three later patients were sequenced in-house on an Illumina MiSeq and processed with MiXCR. Every recipient was given anti-thymocyte globulin induction, then maintenance tacrolimus and steroids for roughly 3 years. Donor T cell macrochimerism was defined as a peak of at least 4% donor T cells among recipient peripheral blood mononuclear cells. A cohort of approximately 23 intestinal transplant recipients, including one retransplant, was enrolled, and 3 patients lacking pretransplant specimens were excluded. To identify alloreactive clones, pre-transplant mixed lymphocyte reaction products were sequenced and compared with unstimulated pre-transplant donor and recipient T cells.

Blood samples were collected up to 4 times in the first month after transplant and then at least monthly when available. The library was prepared using the immunoSEQ multiplex PCR assay. High-throughput TCR-beta CDR3 sequencing of genomic DNA from most patients was performed by Adaptive Biotechnologies. Under the source paper's analysis protocol: Adaptive's ImmunoSEQ software supplied the TCR sequencing data for more than 15 patients, while MiXCR and VDJtools were used to process a few other patients. CDR3 nucleotide sequences shared between donor and recipient were removed because their origin could not be assigned. Alloreactive clones required at least 2-fold expansion over unstimulated cells and minimum CFSE-low frequency of 0.002% (template counts) or 0.001% (read counts). Clones were considered mappable if detected in sequenced pre-transplant spleen, lymph node, or MLR CFSE-low populations of the donor or recipient. The cumulative frequency of alloreactive clones was calculated as a percentage of all sequences, weighted by copy number. TCRdb mirrors the immuneACCESS table, restricted to in-frame sequences. Some clones are absent from its copies; in checked studies, under half trace to an unresolved V gene, and the reason for the others is unknown. V, J and clone size were drawn from that table, and D and trimming were deduced from the DNA. This sample is represented by some 41,000 clones; approximately 93% of them were singletons. The ten largest account for around 3.6% of the sample.

What the work shows at the level of the full study, not this receptor alone: GvH clones were detected in recipient bone marrow, and some appeared earlier in ileal mucosa or blood, consistent with an intestinal mucosal origin. The conclusions were limited by the relatively low number and heterogeneity of the intestinal transplant patients. Early after transplant, peak levels of circulating GvH clones were found to be associated with declines in HvG clones. Patients with donor T cell macrochimerism had high GvH to HvG T cell clonal ratios in their allografts.

A remark on this clone: Its antigen has not been determined. No much larger clonotype is one base removed from it; base qualities were not supplied.

The CDR3 numbers 16 residues from cysteine through phenylalanine. Only the CDR3 region is kept as DNA, spanning 48 bases read in frame from base 1. The germline V end is reduced by 4 bases and the J end by 4 bases; junction bases left unmatched: 10. CDR1 LNHDA and CDR2 SQIVND were looked up in the germline V gene (reference sequence). Sequences were derived from PBMCs, sampled roughly 110 weeks after intestinal transplantation. The TCR was taken from a human patient who received an intestinal transplant, so some T cells may come from the graft donor. The chain uses TRBV19 and TRBJ1-2; 9 bases in the junction line up with TRBD1. The CDR3 protein sequence reads: CASSTKPGQGFYGYTF. The bases are TGTGCCAGTAGTACGAAACCGGGACAGGGTTTCTATGGCTACACCTTC.